A selection of T cell receptor beta chains follows, all from one sample in a study of cytomegalovirus exposure and HLA in healthy donors. Sequencing used immunoSEQ multiplex PCR; TCRdb keeps in-frame clones, though not all of them. The sample has about 89,000 clones, approximately 80% seen once; the top ten hold approximately 3%. Sequenced: PBMCs. These TCRs come from a man aged 25-40 years in good health and CMV-seronegative. CDR3s include the opening cysteine and the closing phenylalanine or tryptophan.

CDR3 protein: CASSWGLSEQFF
V gene: TRBV7-9
J gene: TRBJ2-1

CDR3 protein: CASSETSGGQETQYF
V gene: TRBV6-4
J gene: TRBJ2-5

CDR3 protein: CASSLSRGGPETQYF
V gene: TRBV7-9
J gene: TRBJ2-5

CDR3 protein: CASSDSPGQSTTYEQYF
V gene: TRBV5-1
J gene: TRBJ2-7

CDR3 protein: CASSPGTGDSPLHF
V gene: TRBV6-5
J gene: TRBJ1-6

CDR3 protein: CASSPTPGFEQFF
V gene: TRBV7-7
J gene: TRBJ2-1

CDR3 protein: CASRGGHMNTEAFF
V gene: TRBV7-9
J gene: TRBJ1-1

CDR3 protein: CASSRTSDYNEQFF
V gene: TRBV6-1
J gene: TRBJ2-1

CDR3 protein: CASSSGPGQGGTEAFF
V gene: TRBV5-6
J gene: TRBJ1-1

CDR3 protein: CASSFGGRGPSTDTQYF
V gene: TRBV5-4
J gene: TRBJ2-3

CDR3 protein: CASRFRQAPNYGYTF
V gene: TRBV28
J gene: TRBJ1-2

CDR3 protein: CASSLEGTGYGYTF
V gene: TRBV7-9
J gene: TRBJ1-2

CDR3 protein: CATSVTLGGGTYNEQFF
V gene: TRBV15
J gene: TRBJ2-1

CDR3 protein: CASSSFTGTDMYNEQFF
V gene: TRBV5-1
J gene: TRBJ2-1

CDR3 protein: CASSMDTHLPQHF
V gene: TRBV6-1
J gene: TRBJ1-5

CDR3 protein: CASSLEGVKQSGELFF
V gene: TRBV5-1
J gene: TRBJ2-2

CDR3 protein: CASSQYVGQGEGETQYF
V gene: TRBV4-3
J gene: TRBJ2-5

CDR3 protein: CASSVNGQGAVGELFF
V gene: TRBV9
J gene: TRBJ2-2

CDR3 protein: CASGQGNTGELFF
V gene: TRBV7-3
J gene: TRBJ2-2

CDR3 protein: CASSLAYRDSPLHF
V gene: TRBV28
J gene: TRBJ1-6

CDR3 protein: CASSPGESSYEQYF
V gene: TRBV5-4
J gene: TRBJ2-7

CDR3 protein: CASSSRTETNTEAFF
V gene: TRBV7-8
J gene: TRBJ1-1

CDR3 protein: CASSIRDSETQYF
V gene: TRBV19
J gene: TRBJ2-5

CDR3 protein: CASSSTLDTQYF
V gene: TRBV7-9
J gene: TRBJ2-3

CDR3 protein: CASSLGRDREPFF
V gene: TRBV7-9
J gene: TRBJ2-1

CDR3 protein: CAWSVGTLVWSNTEAFF
V gene: TRBV30
J gene: TRBJ1-1

CDR3 protein: CASSLRLAVQETQYF
V gene: TRBV7-9
J gene: TRBJ2-5

CDR3 protein: CASSLLAISGANVLTF
V gene: TRBV4-1
J gene: TRBJ2-6

CDR3 protein: CASSRPGTGNEQFF
V gene: TRBV7-3
J gene: TRBJ2-1

CDR3 protein: CASSQSWQNQPQHF
V gene: TRBV16
J gene: TRBJ1-5